This passage covers 28 T cell receptor beta chains from one sample sequenced in a study of monozygotic twins with inflammatory bowel disease. TCRdb re-analyzed the 5' RACE reads; it lists each CDR3 protein once, without DNA. The listing records a few hundred thousand distinct CDR3 sequences. What was sequenced was blood. These receptors were obtained from a human donor with ulcerative colitis or Crohn's disease, or a healthy co-twin of an affected twin (not recorded which).

The chain recombines TRBV19 with TRBJ2-4. The CDR3 has 13 residues. Looked up from germline, CDR1 is LNHDA and CDR2 is SQIVND (reference sequence). CDR3 protein: CASSIGSGNIQYF.

V is TRBV7-8 and J is TRBJ1-2; TCRdb indicates TRBD1, and absent DNA this call remains unverified. The CDR3 is made up of 14 amino acids. Per germline, CDR1 SGHVS and CDR2 FQNEAQ. The CDR3 spells CASSLAAGGDGYTF.

The rearrangement uses TRBV11-1 and TRBJ1-2; no DNA is available, so the TRBD1 call from TCRdb remains unchecked. This CDR3 contains 14 residues. The germline CDR1 and CDR2 sequences are SGHAT and FQDESV (reference sequence). The CDR3: CASSDHRGAYGYTF.

V usage is TRBV7-9 and J usage is TRBJ2-7; no DNA is available, so the TRBD2 call from TCRdb remains unchecked. This CDR3 has 16 amino acids. CDR1 is SEHNR and CDR2 is FQNEAQ in the germline V gene (reference sequence). The CDR3 protein is CASSSTTSGGPYEQYF. The full variable domain, in which reference TRBV7-9 and TRBJ2-7 provide the parts outside the CDR3, is DTGVSQNPRHKITKRGQNVTFRCDPISEHNRLYWYRQTLGQGPEFLTYFQNEAQLEKSRLLSDRFSAERPKGSFSTLEIQRTEQGDSAMYLCASSSTTSGGPYEQYFGPGTRLTVT.

V gene TRBV4-3 combines with J gene TRBJ2-5; TCRdb designates TRBD2, a call that cannot be tested without DNA. The CDR3 is 18 amino acids. The germline gives CDR1 LGHNA, CDR2 YSLEER. This CDR3 is CASSQDRPTGLAEETQYF.

The genes are TRBV4-2 and TRBJ2-3; the D call from TCRdb, TRBD2, cannot be confirmed without DNA. Germline V gene sequence: CDR1 LGHNA, CDR2 YNFKEQ. The CDR3 covers 17 residues. The CDR3 protein is CASSQDVAGGRADTQYF.

The chain employs TRBV7-2 and TRBJ2-7. The germline CDR1 and CDR2 sequences are SGHTA and FQGNSA. This CDR3 has 13 amino acids. CDR3 in amino acids: CASSSLDGFGQYF.

The genes are TRBV12-3 or TRBV12-4 and TRBJ2-3. CDR3 length: 15 amino acids. This CDR3 reads CASSEQSPSTDTQYF.

This chain joins TRBV6-2 or TRBV6-3 and TRBJ2-3; there is no DNA to check the TCRdb D call of TRBD2. The CDR3 sequence is 15 residues long. The germline V gene has CDR1 MNHEY and CDR2 SVGEGT. The CDR3 protein is CATAQTDVSTDTQYF.

This rearrangement joins TRBV20-1 to TRBJ2-7. Germline values: CDR1 DFQATT, CDR2 SNEGSKA (reference sequence). This CDR3 region has 14 residues. CDR3 region: CSAMRPNTGYEQYF.

The chain carries TRBV4-1 and TRBJ2-1; TCRdb proposes TRBD1, but this gene call is untestable without DNA. This CDR3 contains 14 residues. CDR1 MGHRA and CDR2 YSYEKL come from the germline V gene. The CDR3 is CASSQAYWGDEQFF.

The CDR3 is CASSTQGGNSPLHF. The chain links TRBV27 to TRBJ1-6; as DNA is missing, the TRBD1 call by TCRdb cannot be tested. The CDR3 has 14 amino acids. Per the germline V gene, CDR1 is MNHEY and CDR2 is SMNVEV (reference sequence).

The chain recombines TRBV25-1 with TRBJ1-1; without DNA, the TCRdb call of TRBD1 cannot be checked. In germline, CDR1 is MGHDK, CDR2 SYGVNS. This CDR3 contains 16 residues. The CDR3 region is CASSTMPGVGPPEAFF. Based on the CDR3 plus reference TRBV25-1 and TRBJ1-1, the full variable domain is EADIYQTPRYLVIGTGKKITLECSQTMGHDKMYWYQQDPGMELHLIHYSYGVNSTEKGDLSSESTVSRIRTEHFPLTLESARPSHTSQYLCASSTMPGVGPPEAFFGQGTRLTVV.

The V gene is TRBV29-1, the J gene TRBJ1-2; TCRdb proposes TRBD1, but this gene call is untestable without DNA. The CDR3 totals 14 residues. Germline CDR1 SQVTM, CDR2 ANQGSEA. CDR3 loop: CSVAGTFSNYGYTF.

The chain uses TRBV12-3 or TRBV12-4 and TRBJ1-1; TCRdb proposes TRBD1, but this gene call is untestable without DNA. The CDR3 runs to 14 residues. This CDR3 reads CASSAGTDLGGAFF.

J is TRBJ2-3 and V is TRBV12-5; TCRdb outputs TRBD2, but without DNA this stays unchecked. The CDR3 has 14 amino acids. Germline V gene sequence: CDR1 LGHNT, CDR2 FRNRAP. CDR3 residues: CASVPDYFMDTQHF.

V gene TRBV20-1 combines with J gene TRBJ2-7; TCRdb proposes TRBD1, but this gene call is untestable without DNA. The CDR3 contains 16 residues. Germline lookup yields CDR1 DFQATT and CDR2 SNEGSKA (reference sequence). CDR3 loop: CSISPPGLLRAYEQYF.

The chain joins TRBV12-3 or TRBV12-4 to TRBJ1-1. This CDR3 region has 12 residues. CDR3 residues: CASSWANTEAFF.

The chain recombines TRBV11-2 with TRBJ2-1; there is no DNA to check the TCRdb D call of TRBD2. Germline CDR1 and CDR2: SGHAT and FQNNGV. This CDR3 is built from 18 residues. This CDR3 reads CASSFTTSGRSSYNEQFF. The variable domain in full, completed from reference TRBV11-2 and TRBJ2-1, reads EAGVAQSPRYKIIEKRQSVAFWCNPISGHATLYWYQQILGQGPKLLIQFQNNGVVDDSQLPKDRFSAERLKGVDSTLKIQPAKLEDSAVYLCASSFTTSGRSSYNEQFFGPGTRLTVL.

This chain joins TRBV19 and TRBJ1-1; without DNA, the TCRdb call of TRBD1 cannot be checked. This CDR3 is 16 amino acids long. Germline CDR1 reads LNHDA; CDR2 reads SQIVND (reference sequence). CDR3 sequence reads: CASISLIQGLNTEAFF.

The chain combines TRBV21-1 with TRBJ1-1. TRBV21-1 is tagged as a pseudogene. The CDR3 sequence is 14 residues long. This chain's CDR3 is CASFGRAMNTEAFF.

The V call is TRBV20-1, the J call TRBJ1-1; the D call from TCRdb, TRBD1, cannot be confirmed without DNA. Germline loops: CDR1 DFQATT, CDR2 SNEGSKA (reference sequence). CDR3 length equals 13 residues. The CDR3 sequence is CSARGQGGTEAFF.

The chain employs TRBV7-9 and TRBJ2-3. Germline CDR1 is SEHNR and CDR2 is FQNEAQ (reference sequence). This CDR3 spans 12 amino acids. CDR3: CASSHNPDTQYF.

V is TRBV11-1 and J is TRBJ2-1; TCRdb reports TRBD1, a call that lacks DNA to check it against. This CDR3 has 14 residues. Germline-derived CDR1 and CDR2 are SGHAT and FQDESV (reference sequence). CDR3 loop: CASSLQGASNEQFF.

V usage is TRBV6-5 and J usage is TRBJ2-2; checking the TCRdb D call of TRBD1 is not possible without DNA. The CDR3 loop spans 15 amino acids. Germline V gives CDR1 MNHEY, CDR2 SVGAGI. CDR3 region: CASSYTGQYTGELFF.

V and J are TRBV7-9 and TRBJ2-5; TCRdb names TRBD2, which stays unverified in the absence of DNA. The CDR3 is made up of 15 amino acids. Germline V gives CDR1 SEHNR, CDR2 FQNEAQ (reference sequence). The chain's CDR3 is CASSPRRIYQETQYF.

The chain carries TRBV7-6 and TRBJ1-6; there is no DNA to check the TCRdb D call of TRBD1. The CDR3 runs 15 residues. Germline assignment: CDR1 SGHVS and CDR2 FNYEAQ. The CDR3 is CASSLGSGATTLLHF.

This chain's CDR3 is CASSYRGRNNQPQHF. The gene calls are TRBV6-2 or TRBV6-3 and TRBJ1-5; no DNA is available, so the TRBD1 call from TCRdb remains unchecked. CDR1 is MNHEY and CDR2 is SVGEGT in the germline V gene. This CDR3 is 15 amino acids long.